The clone carrying this T cell receptor (beta chain) occurred a few times. Its antigen is unidentified. Vbeta (60) and Jbeta (13) primers were used in the PCR. Clones were read by immunoSEQ multiplex PCR, and TCRdb kept only the in-frame ones, dropping some. The sample contains some 150,000 clones, around three quarters of which appear only once. These data come from a study of cytomegalovirus exposure and HLA in healthy donors. Study-wide results and caveats: As a later analysis showed, a missense DCLRE1C variant was linked to trimming of TCR beta V- and J-genes. Previously analyzed data showed that most TCR beta V segments were productive at a frequency of about 87% or about 30%. It was reported that TCR beta sequences correctly inferred the HLA-A and HLA-B alleles for most subjects.

From germline, CDR1 is SGHAT and CDR2 FQDESV (reference sequence). CDR3 length: 14 amino acids. V was cut by 5 bases and J by 2 bases, with 13 bases left in between. J is TRBJ2-7 and V is TRBV11-1; TRBD1 might be the D (5 bases). The sequencing input was PBMCs. This clonotype was sampled from a middle-aged woman in good health and CMV-seropositive. In DNA form, the CDR3 reads TGTGCCAGCAGCCCCCCGGACAAGACCTACGAGCAGTACTTC. Amino acid sequence: CASSPPDKTYEQYF.